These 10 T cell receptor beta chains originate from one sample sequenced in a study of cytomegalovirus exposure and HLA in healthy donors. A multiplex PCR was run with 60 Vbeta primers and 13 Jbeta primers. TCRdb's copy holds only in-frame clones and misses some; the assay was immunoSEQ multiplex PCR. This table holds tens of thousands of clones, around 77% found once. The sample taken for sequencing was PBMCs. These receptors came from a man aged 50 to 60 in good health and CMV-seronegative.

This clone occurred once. CDR3 in amino acids: CASSVGLAGNTIYF. CDR3 DNA sequence: TGTGCCAGCAGCGTCGGTTTGGCTGGAAACACCATATATTTT. The chain combines TRBV9 with TRBJ1-3, with D uncertain. Germline CDR1 SGDLS, CDR2 YYNGEE. CDR3 size: 14 residues. Trimming cost V 2 bases and J 2 bases, with 8 bases left between them.

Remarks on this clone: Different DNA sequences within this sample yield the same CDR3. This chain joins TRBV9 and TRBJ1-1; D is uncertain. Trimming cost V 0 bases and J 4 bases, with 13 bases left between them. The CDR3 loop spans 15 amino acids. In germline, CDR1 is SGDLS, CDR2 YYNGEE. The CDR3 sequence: CASSVVPRGGTEAFF. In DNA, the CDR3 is TGTGCCAGCAGCGTAGTCCCTCGGGGAGGCACTGAAGCTTTCTTT.

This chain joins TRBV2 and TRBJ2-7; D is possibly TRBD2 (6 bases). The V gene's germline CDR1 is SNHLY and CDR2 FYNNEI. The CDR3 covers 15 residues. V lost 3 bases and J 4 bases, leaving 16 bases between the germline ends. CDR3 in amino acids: CASSEGTLGIYEQYF. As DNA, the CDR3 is TGTGCCAGCAGTGAGGGGACTTTGGGTATTTACGAGCAGTACTTC.

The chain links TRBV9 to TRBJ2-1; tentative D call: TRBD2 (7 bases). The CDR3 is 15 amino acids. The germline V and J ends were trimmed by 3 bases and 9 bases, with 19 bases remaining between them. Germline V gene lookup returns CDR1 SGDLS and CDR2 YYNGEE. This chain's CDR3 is CASSALSGGLFEQFF. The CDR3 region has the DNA TGTGCCAGCAGCGCCCTCTCCGGGGGGCTGTTTGAGCAGTTCTTC.

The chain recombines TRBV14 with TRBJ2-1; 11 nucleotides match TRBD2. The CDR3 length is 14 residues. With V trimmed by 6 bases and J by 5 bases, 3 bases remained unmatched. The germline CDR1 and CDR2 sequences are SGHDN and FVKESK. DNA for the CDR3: TGTGCCAGCAGGGGACTAGCGGAGAACAATGAGCAGTTCTTC. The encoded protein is CASRGLAENNEQFF.

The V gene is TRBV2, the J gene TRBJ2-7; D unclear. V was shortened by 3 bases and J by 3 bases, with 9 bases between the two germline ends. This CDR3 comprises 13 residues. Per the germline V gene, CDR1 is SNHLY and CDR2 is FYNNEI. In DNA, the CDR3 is TGTGCCAGCAGTGAGTTGCGGAGCTACGAGCAGTACTTC. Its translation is CASSELRSYEQYF. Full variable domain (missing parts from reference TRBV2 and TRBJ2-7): EPEVTQTPSHQVTQMGQEVILRCVPISNHLYFYWYRQILGQKVEFLVSFYNNEISEKSEIFDDQFSVERPDGSNFTLKIRSTKLEDSAMYFCASSELRSYEQYFGPGTRLTVT.

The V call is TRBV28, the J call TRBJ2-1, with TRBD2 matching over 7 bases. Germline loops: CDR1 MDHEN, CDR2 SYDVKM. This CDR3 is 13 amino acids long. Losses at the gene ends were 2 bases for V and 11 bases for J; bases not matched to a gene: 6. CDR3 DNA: TGTGCCAGCAGTTTAAACCGGGGGGAGAAGCAGTTCTTC. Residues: CASSLNRGEKQFF.

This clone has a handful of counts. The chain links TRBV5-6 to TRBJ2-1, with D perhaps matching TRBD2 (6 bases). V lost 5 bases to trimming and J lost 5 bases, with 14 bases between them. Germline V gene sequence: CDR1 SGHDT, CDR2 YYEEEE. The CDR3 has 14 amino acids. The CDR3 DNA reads TGTGCCAGCAGACAATACCGGGAGAACAATGAGCAGTTCTTC. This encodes CASRQYRENNEQFF.

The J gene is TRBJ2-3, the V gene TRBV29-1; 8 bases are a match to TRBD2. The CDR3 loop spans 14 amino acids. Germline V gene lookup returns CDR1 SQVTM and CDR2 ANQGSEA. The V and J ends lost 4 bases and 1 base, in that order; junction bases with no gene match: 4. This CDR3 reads CSVVGSGGTDTQYF. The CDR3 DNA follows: TGCAGCGTTGTAGGTAGCGGGGGCACAGATACGCAGTATTTT.

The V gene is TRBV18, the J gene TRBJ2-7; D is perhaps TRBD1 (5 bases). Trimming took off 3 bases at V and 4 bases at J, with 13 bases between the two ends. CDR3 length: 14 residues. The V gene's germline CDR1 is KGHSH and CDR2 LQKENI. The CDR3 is CASSPGRGKYEQYF. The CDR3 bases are TGTGCCAGCTCACCGGGAAGGGGCAAGTACGAGCAGTACTTC.